What follows is one T cell receptor beta chain and its context. Its antigen remains undetermined. The sample holds no much larger clone one base away, and base qualities are not on file. Taken from cysteine to phenylalanine, the CDR3 has 14 residues. Only the CDR3 part of the read is kept: 42 bases, read in frame from the first base. V is shortened by 4 bases, J by 2 bases, and the region joining them spans 13 bases. The germline V gene encodes CDR1 SQVTM and CDR2 ANQGSEA. To identify antigen-specific CD4+ T cell clonotypes by their expansion, the ViraFEST assay first stimulated PBMC with viral peptide pools and then applied TCR sequencing. After around 10 days of culture, CD4+ T cells were isolated with the EasySep CD4+ T cell isolation kit. Each participant got two doses of an mRNA SARS-CoV-2 vaccine, either BNT162b2 or mRNA-1273. Healthy vaccine recipients had no prior SARS-CoV-2 infection, confirmed by negative nucleocapsid antibodies before and after vaccination. Roughly 1.9 million PBMC per well were cultured with approximately 10 ug/ml peptides in IMDM containing roughly 5% human AB serum, approximately 10 IU/ml IL-2 and gentamicin. Half of the culture medium was replaced with fresh IL-2-containing medium on days 3 and 7. Each peptide stimulation condition was cultured in triplicate wells unless otherwise noted. PBMC were separated from whole blood using Ficoll-Paque Plus gradient centrifugation and were then either cryopreserved at -140C or used fresh. The spike proteins of SARS-CoV-2 and of the common cold coronaviruses HCoV-NL63, HCoV-OC43 and HCoV-229E were spanned by overlapping peptide pools. Genomic DNA was extracted from cultured CD4+ T cells with the QIAamp micro DNA kit.

This record belongs to a study of vaccination effects on CD4 cells after COVID-19 (dated by TCRdb to 2021 to 2024). Regarding the research as a whole: Across the study, the median time from the second dose to post-vaccine sampling was 72 days (range 14 to 241). The full study included roughly 10 COVID-19 convalescent patients and a handful of SARS-CoV-2-naive healthy vaccine recipients. Cultures from other donors in the study were sequenced with the Oncomine TCR Beta short-read assay on an Illumina iSeq 100. In both COVID-19 convalescent patients and infection-naive vaccine recipients, the study compared SARS-CoV-2 spike-specific CD4+ TCR repertoires from before mRNA vaccination with those from after it.

The full study reports these points: In healthy vaccine recipients, vaccine-induced clones were almost all SARS-CoV-2 mono-reactive, with only 1 of 255 cross-reactive with common cold coronaviruses. The study was limited by a small number of convalescent patients and lacked early post-infection timepoints. At late post-vaccination timepoints, both infection-induced and vaccine-induced clones showed marked clonal contraction, consistent with waning T cell responses.

Library prep was done by the immunoSEQ multiplex PCR assay. DNA from the cultured, isolated CD4+ T cells was subjected to TCR beta CDR3 sequencing. In the paper's pipeline: The analysis removed non-productive TCR sequences, trimmed reads to the CDR3 region, and retained only CDR3s that were 7 or more amino acids long. Antigen-specific clonotypes were identified with the MANAFEST web app by comparing expansion in peptide wells against reference cultures. To be called positive, a clone needed expansion at FDR<0.05 compared with the reference and with all other wells, an odds ratio greater than 5, and a frequency greater than 0.1% in two replicate wells. A clonotype was called cross-reactive if it was significantly expanded both in SARS-CoV-2 spike wells and in at least one common cold coronavirus spike condition. CDR3 similarity was assessed by Levenshtein distance with the stringdist R package, and unrooted trees were built with ape in R 3.6.1. TCRdb holds this immuneACCESS table with in-frame rearrangements only. Some clones are missing; in checked studies, unresolved V genes explain under half, and the rest has no known cause. The DNA gave D and trimming, while V, J and clone size come from that table. Present in this sample are over 50,000 clones, 55% to 85% of which were seen just once. Around 1.3% of the sample lies in the top ten.

Recombination linked TRBV29-1 to TRBJ2-3; the D gene is perhaps TRBD1, on 6 matching bases. The source was CD4+ T cells from PBMCs cultured with HCoV-229E spike peptides, collected after COVID-19 vaccination. Reading the label with the study, this specimen's cell subset or site is: HCoV-229E spike overlapping peptide pool stimulation. This sequence was found in a human donor who received a COVID-19 vaccine. The DNA sequence is as follows: TGCAGCGTTGTAGGCAGGGGCCTCACAGATACGCAGTATTTT. Its protein is CSVVGRGLTDTQYF.